The next 3 T cell receptor beta chains were all read from a single sample in a study of T cell repertoires in cytomegalovirus infection. No cognate antigen is known for these TCRs. TCRdb re-derived calls from the reads in MiXCR, one entry per CDR3 protein. This sample has around 430,000 distinct CDR3 sequences, with more than 40% found just once. Source: cultured PBMCs, taken from culture after CMV antigen stimulation. These receptors all stem from a human donor in good health (CMV status not recorded). Some clones in this sample may be carry-over from other donors' samples.

This sequence joins TRBV2 and TRBJ1-1; D uncertain. The germline gives CDR1 SNHLY, CDR2 FYNNEI. The CDR3 length is 13 residues. Trimming removed 3 bases from V and 4 bases from J, with 9 bases in between. The CDR3 loop is CASSDPLGTEAFF. The CDR3, as DNA: TGTGCCAGCAGTGACCCACTCGGCACTGAAGCTTTCTTT.

The gene calls are TRBV7-9 and TRBJ2-5, with a tentative D call TRBD2 (6 bases). Germline V gene sequence: CDR1 SEHNR, CDR2 FQNEAQ (reference sequence). The CDR3 spans 15 residues. V lost 6 bases to trimming and J lost 1 base, with 15 bases between them. CDR3 protein: CASSVGGVTQETQYF. The CDR3 nucleotides read TGTGCCAGCAGTGTCGGGGGAGTCACCCAAGAGACCCAGTACTTC.

This clonotype turned up a few times. The chain carries TRBV7-6 and TRBJ1-2, with TRBD1 identical over 7 bases. In germline, CDR1 is SGHVS, CDR2 FNYEAQ. This CDR3 comprises 13 residues. Trimming cost V 5 bases and J 5 bases; bases outside gene matches: 5. The CDR3, as DNA: TGTGCCAGCAGCCCTGACAGGGAGTATGGCTACACCTTC. Protein: CASSPDREYGYTF.